The clone carrying this T cell receptor beta chain was detected only a few times. Its antigen is as yet unknown. The sample belongs to a study of T cell responses to AZD1222 COVID-19 vaccine. Study results and caveats: Reportedly, close to half of spike-specific TCRs are directed against unmutated variant regions.

V lost 1 base and J lost 3, with 12 bases in between. Germline CDR1 PRHDT, CDR2 FYEKMQ (reference sequence). This CDR3 contains 15 residues. Repertoires were generated with immunoSEQ multiplex PCR, while TCRdb's copy carries only in-frame clones and drops some. The table shows under 150,000 clones, with roughly 92% occurring only once. This chain links TRBV13 with TRBJ1-1; D might be TRBD1 (5 bases). The input for sequencing was peripheral blood, taken 28 days after the second AZD1222 dose. The sequence was obtained from an adult who received the AZD1222 COVID-19 vaccine. This CDR3 reads CASSLARRGHTEAFF. As DNA, the CDR3 is TGTGCCAGCAGCTTAGCCCGGCGGGGACACACTGAAGCTTTCTTT.